Sequencing of this TCR beta chain was carried out in a study of identical twins listed by TCRdb under 2016. With respect to the entire study: To test whether fetal clonotypes persist, this study deep-sequenced TCR alpha and beta repertoires from monozygotic twins, from unrelated adults of various ages, and from cord blood. Replicate twin experiments were performed at different times using different library preparation protocols to rule out contamination.

Reading the germline V gene gives CDR1 SQVTM and CDR2 ANQGSEA. A distance of 9 bases separates the germline ends of V and J, which lose 4 bases and 1 base respectively. Measured from the cysteine to the phenylalanine, the CDR3 is 13 residues long. Of all the DNA, just the CDR3 is kept, 39 bases in frame from base 1. Findings and caveats that apply to the study as a whole: Recombination models systematically underestimated out-of-frame TCR alpha sharing in monozygotic twins but agreed with sharing between unrelated individuals. Abundant cord blood beta clonotypes carried fewer insertions; young adult naive repertoires showed a weaker similar trend, while memory repertoires showed none. Compared with coincidental sharing between unrelated individuals, out-of-frame TCR alpha sequences shared between twins had an excess of sequences with low generation probability. Because the same donors could not be followed over many years, the conclusions relied on cross-sectional statistical analysis. Invariant T cells such as MAIT and iNKT could partly confound zero-insertion analyses, though diverse VJ usage argued against this for most clonotypes. Excess twin sharing in beta out-of-frame sequences was weaker because fewer shared sequences lowered the signal-to-noise ratio.

Libraries were prepared through 5' RACE. The instrument was an Illumina HiSeq 2000. A universal primer binding site was introduced by template switching, and a unique molecular identifier was present in the final cDNA, enabling accurate counting of TCR cDNA molecules. First-strand cDNA for TCR alpha and beta chains was synthesized from specific primers in the conserved constant-segment region. Each cDNA library was double barcoded, with a SMART-Mk sample barcode plus Illumina barcodes, to control for contamination. Two successive PCR steps introduced TruSeq adapter sequences along with Illumina sample barcodes. The Illumina HiSeq platform was used with custom primers to sequence TCR alpha and beta cDNA libraries. Per the source publication's procedure: MiGEC processed the raw reads to extract unique molecular identifiers, while MiXCR was used to determine the CDR3 positions. Recombination models were inferred per individual with the repgenHMM and IGoR tools using an EM algorithm. The analysis of shared clonotypes was done with the tcR package in R, with sharing normalized by the product of cloneset sizes. To study raw recombination without the effects of thymic and clonal selection, out-of-frame nonproductive sequences were analyzed. The public reads were quality trimmed at Q25 with fastp and then assembled into clones with MiXCR by TCRdb, keeping productive beta chains. Each entry is one CDR3 protein sequence, shown with its most common DNA and genes. The authors' filters were not applied to this entry. For this sample there are approximately 690,000 distinct CDR3 sequences; around 5.7% appear just once. The ten largest clonotypes hold about 2% of the sample.

This clonotype was found a few times. Which antigen it targets is not known. Per-base quality was not reported, and no clone a single base away is much larger than it. Every donor was a healthy Caucasian. Three unrelated non-twin adults were additionally sequenced: a male aged 18 to 30, a male aged 50 to 60 and a female aged 50 to 60. Miltenyi CD45RO+ enrichment and human naive T-cell isolation kits were used to isolate memory (CD45RO+) and naive T cells from PBMC. The sequence is built from TRBV29-1 and TRBJ2-3; the D region possibly corresponds to TRBD2 (5 bases align). The sample comprised naive T cells sorted from blood. The label giving this sample's cell subset or site can be read as: cells isolated with a human naive T-cell isolation kit. This clonotype was obtained from a man aged 18 to 35 in good health. CDR3 region: CSVGGVGTDTQYF. In nucleotides, the sequence is TGCAGCGTTGGGGGAGTGGGCACAGATACGCAGTATTTT.